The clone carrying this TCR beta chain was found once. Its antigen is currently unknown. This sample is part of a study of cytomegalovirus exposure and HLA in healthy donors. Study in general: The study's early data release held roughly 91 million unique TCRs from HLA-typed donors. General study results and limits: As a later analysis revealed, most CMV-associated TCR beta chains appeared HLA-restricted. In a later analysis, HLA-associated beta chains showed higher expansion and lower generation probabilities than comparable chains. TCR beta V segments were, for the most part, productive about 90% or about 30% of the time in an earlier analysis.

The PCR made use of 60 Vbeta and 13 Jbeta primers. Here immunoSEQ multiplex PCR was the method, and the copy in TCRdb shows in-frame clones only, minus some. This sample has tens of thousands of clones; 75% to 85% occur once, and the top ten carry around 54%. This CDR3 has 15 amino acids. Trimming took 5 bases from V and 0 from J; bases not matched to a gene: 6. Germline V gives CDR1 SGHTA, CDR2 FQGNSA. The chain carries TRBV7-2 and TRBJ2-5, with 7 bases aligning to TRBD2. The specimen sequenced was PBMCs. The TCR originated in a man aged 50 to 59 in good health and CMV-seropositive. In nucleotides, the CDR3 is TGTGCCAGCAGCCCCTCCGGGGGGTACCAAGAGACCCAGTACTTC. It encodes CASSPSGGYQETQYF.